This T cell receptor beta chain was retrieved from a study of blood T cell repertoires in COVID-19. The overall study: COVID-19 samples collected from the United States, Italy and Spain covered acute and convalescent phases. T cells, B-cell-depleted T cells, or PBMCs supplied cDNA or gDNA.

In the original processing: Amplified reference gene primers provided the basis for estimating nucleated cell counts. Data came from immunoSEQ multiplex PCR; TCRdb stores just in-frame clones and leaves some out. From that table come the V and J calls and clone size; the DNA was used to work out D and trimming. The repertoire holds 50,000 to 75,000 clones, with roughly 80% as singletons. Trimming cost V 8 bases and J 0 bases, with 13 bases left between them. Germline V CDR1 and CDR2: SEHNR, FQNEAQ (reference sequence). The CDR3 sequence is 15 residues long. Patients in Seattle were enrolled during active infection, then followed longitudinally. The sample holds a few counts of this clone.

The sequenced material came from peripheral blood. This chain joins TRBV7-9 and TRBJ2-2; D gene uncertain. The sequence came from a man in his sixties with COVID-19, enrolled during active disease. This chain's CDR3 is CASRLQSANTGELFF. The DNA for the CDR3 is TGTGCCAGCCGCCTTCAGAGCGCGAACACCGGGGAGCTGTTTTTT.